Listed below are T cell receptor beta chains from one sample, sequenced in a study of blood T cell repertoires in COVID-19. Clones were sequenced by immunoSEQ multiplex PCR, and TCRdb holds only the in-frame ones, with some missing. The sample includes 250,000 or so clones, approximately 90% of them seen just once. Specimen: PBMCs or T cells enriched from blood (not recorded which). These receptors were taken from a middle-aged man who had recovered from COVID-19. The CDR3 runs from the conserved cysteine through the conserved F or W. Each record gives: CDR3 DNA, CDR3 protein, D gene, clone size, V gene, J gene. The D gene is left open where the match is weak. Some rows mark clone size as missing; the rest say once, few, many or name a class of expanded clone.

CDR3nt: TGTGCCAGCAGTACCGGGACAGGGGGTCATCAGCCCCAGCATTTT; CDR3aa: CASSTGTGGHQPQHF; d_gene: TRBD1; abundance: .; v_gene: TRBV28; j_gene: TRBJ1-5
CDR3nt: TGCGCCAGCAGCCAACCAACAGGGGCCTCTGGAAACACCATATATTTT; CDR3aa: CASSQPTGASGNTIYF; d_gene: TRBD1; abundance: .; v_gene: TRBV4-1; j_gene: TRBJ1-3
CDR3nt: TGTGCCAGCAGCAATCGATTTCAGGACACACGGCACGAGTTCTTC; CDR3aa: CASSNRFQDTRHEFF; d_gene: .; abundance: once; v_gene: TRBV28; j_gene: TRBJ2-1
CDR3nt: TGTGCCAGTAGGTTACGGGGGGCTTCCTACGAGCAGTACTTC; CDR3aa: CASRLRGASYEQYF; d_gene: .; abundance: once; v_gene: TRBV19; j_gene: TRBJ2-7
CDR3nt: TGTGCCAGCAGTCCCGGGACTAGCGGTACCTACGAGCAGTACTTC; CDR3aa: CASSPGTSGTYEQYF; d_gene: TRBD2; abundance: .; v_gene: TRBV28; j_gene: TRBJ2-7
CDR3nt: TGCGCCAGCAGCCAAGAGCGGGGGGGGACTGAAGCTTTCTTT; CDR3aa: CASSQERGGTEAFF; d_gene: .; abundance: .; v_gene: TRBV4-3; j_gene: TRBJ1-1
CDR3nt: TGTGCCAGCAGCTTGTTTCCCAAGGGGCCCAAAAGCTCCTACGAGCAGTACTTC; CDR3aa: CASSLFPKGPKSSYEQYF; d_gene: .; abundance: .; v_gene: TRBV7-6; j_gene: TRBJ2-7
CDR3nt: TGTGCCAGCATTTGGGACAGAAACACTGAAGCTTTCTTT; CDR3aa: CASIWDRNTEAFF; d_gene: TRBD1; abundance: .; v_gene: TRBV6-5; j_gene: TRBJ1-1
CDR3nt: TGTGCCAGTAGGGCAGGCCCCTATAATTCACCCCTCCACTTT; CDR3aa: CASRAGPYNSPLHF; d_gene: .; abundance: .; v_gene: TRBV19; j_gene: TRBJ1-6
CDR3nt: TGTGCCAGCAGCTTCCGGGACACGAACACTGAAGCTTTCTTT; CDR3aa: CASSFRDTNTEAFF; d_gene: .; abundance: .; v_gene: TRBV11-2; j_gene: TRBJ1-1
CDR3nt: TGTGCCAGCAGCTTTCAGGGGGTGATCTCCTACGAGCAGTACTTC; CDR3aa: CASSFQGVISYEQYF; d_gene: TRBD1; abundance: once; v_gene: TRBV7-2; j_gene: TRBJ2-7
CDR3nt: TGTGCCAGTAGTTTGAGCAGGGGGCGAGATTCACCCCTCCACTTT; CDR3aa: CASSLSRGRDSPLHF; d_gene: TRBD1; abundance: .; v_gene: TRBV19; j_gene: TRBJ1-6
CDR3nt: TGTGCCACCAGCTGGATTGCAGGGGAAGGGGACCAGCCCCAGCATTTT; CDR3aa: CATSWIAGEGDQPQHF; d_gene: .; abundance: .; v_gene: TRBV15; j_gene: TRBJ1-5
CDR3nt: TGTGCCAGCAGCCCACTTACCGGGACCTACGAGCAGTACTTC; CDR3aa: CASSPLTGTYEQYF; d_gene: .; abundance: .; v_gene: TRBV11-2; j_gene: TRBJ2-7
CDR3nt: TGTGCCAGCACGGGGGGAGGTCAGCCCCAGCATTTT; CDR3aa: CASTGGGQPQHF; d_gene: .; abundance: once; v_gene: TRBV6-5; j_gene: TRBJ1-5
CDR3nt: TGCAGCGTTGTCTCCCAGGGTTTGAGTGAGCAGTTCTTC; CDR3aa: CSVVSQGLSEQFF; d_gene: .; abundance: .; v_gene: TRBV29-1; j_gene: TRBJ2-1
CDR3nt: TGTGCCAGCAGCTCGGGGACAGGGGTGTCAGAGACCCAGTACTTC; CDR3aa: CASSSGTGVSETQYF; d_gene: TRBD1; abundance: .; v_gene: TRBV7-8; j_gene: TRBJ2-5
CDR3nt: TGTGCCTGGAGTGTACGGGGGACTGAAGCTTTCTTT; CDR3aa: CAWSVRGTEAFF; d_gene: .; abundance: .; v_gene: TRBV30; j_gene: TRBJ1-1
CDR3nt: TGCAGCGCAACCGCCCGGGACAGAGCTAACTATGGCTACACCTTC; CDR3aa: CSATARDRANYGYTF; d_gene: TRBD1; abundance: .; v_gene: TRBV29-1; j_gene: TRBJ1-2
CDR3nt: TGTGCCAGCAGCCTGGGACTAGCGGGAGGGACGGAGACCCAGTACTTC; CDR3aa: CASSLGLAGGTETQYF; d_gene: TRBD2; abundance: .; v_gene: TRBV9; j_gene: TRBJ2-5
CDR3nt: TGTGCCAGTAGTGCTGGTAGCGATGGCTACACCTTC; CDR3aa: CASSAGSDGYTF; d_gene: .; abundance: .; v_gene: TRBV19; j_gene: TRBJ1-2
CDR3nt: TGCGCCAGCAGCCAAGCCTATCCAGGGGGCTCCTACAATGAGCAGTTCTTC; CDR3aa: CASSQAYPGGSYNEQFF; d_gene: TRBD1; abundance: .; v_gene: TRBV4-3; j_gene: TRBJ2-1
CDR3nt: TGTGCCACCAGTTCAAGGGAGAGTCAGCCCCAGCATTTT; CDR3aa: CATSSRESQPQHF; d_gene: .; abundance: once; v_gene: TRBV24-1; j_gene: TRBJ1-5
CDR3nt: TGCGCCAGCAGCCCGAGCGGGAGGGCCAGAGAGACCCAGTACTTC; CDR3aa: CASSPSGRARETQYF; d_gene: TRBD2; abundance: .; v_gene: TRBV5-1; j_gene: TRBJ2-5
CDR3nt: TGTGCCAGCAGTGAATCGGGACTAGCGGCACCCTACGAGCAGTACTTC; CDR3aa: CASSESGLAAPYEQYF; d_gene: TRBD2; abundance: .; v_gene: TRBV6-1; j_gene: TRBJ2-7
CDR3nt: TGTGCCTGGAGTGTACGTGGCGGGGGGGCCGGCGGGGAGCTGTTTTTT; CDR3aa: CAWSVRGGGAGGELFF; d_gene: TRBD2; abundance: .; v_gene: TRBV30; j_gene: TRBJ2-2
CDR3nt: TGTGCCAGCAGCCAGGCCCCTGCAGTGAAGTACTATGGCTACACCTTC; CDR3aa: CASSQAPAVKYYGYTF; d_gene: .; abundance: .; v_gene: TRBV3-1/TRBV3-2; j_gene: TRBJ1-2
CDR3nt: TGTGCCAGCTCACCTTTCAATTTCCTGGGCACAGGGAACACCGGGGAGCTGTTTTTT; CDR3aa: CASSPFNFLGTGNTGELFF; d_gene: .; abundance: .; v_gene: TRBV18; j_gene: TRBJ2-2
CDR3nt: TGTGCCAGCAGCCCAAGACAGGCCAAAAACATTCAGTACTTC; CDR3aa: CASSPRQAKNIQYF; d_gene: .; abundance: .; v_gene: TRBV9; j_gene: TRBJ2-4
CDR3nt: TGTGCCAGCAGTGAAGTGGGCCTTGGAAACACCATATATTTT; CDR3aa: CASSEVGLGNTIYF; d_gene: .; abundance: .; v_gene: TRBV6-1; j_gene: TRBJ1-3
CDR3nt: TGTGCCAGCAGCTTGGCCCCGGGACAGGGTGAAATTGCTCAGGGCTACACCTTC; CDR3aa: CASSLAPGQGEIAQGYTF; d_gene: TRBD1; abundance: .; v_gene: TRBV5-5; j_gene: TRBJ1-2
CDR3nt: TGTGCCAGCAGCCGAGCCGTCTTCCAGGGCGGCGGGGAGCTGTTTTTT; CDR3aa: CASSRAVFQGGGELFF; d_gene: .; abundance: .; v_gene: TRBV7-8; j_gene: TRBJ2-2
CDR3nt: TGTGCTAGTGGTTCGCCTGGATGGACTGACTACACTAACTATGGCTACACCTTC; CDR3aa: CASGSPGWTDYTNYGYTF; d_gene: .; abundance: .; v_gene: TRBV12-5; j_gene: TRBJ1-2
CDR3nt: TGTGCCAGCAGCATAACAGCAGGCTCCTACGAGCAGTACTTC; CDR3aa: CASSITAGSYEQYF; d_gene: .; abundance: .; v_gene: TRBV5-6; j_gene: TRBJ2-7
CDR3nt: TGTGCCACCAGCAGGGGGACAGAGGCAGGATCCGGGGAGCTGTTTTTT; CDR3aa: CATSRGTEAGSGELFF; d_gene: TRBD1; abundance: .; v_gene: TRBV15; j_gene: TRBJ2-2
CDR3nt: TGTGCCAGCAGCTTAGCGGGCGGGGCAGATACGCAGTATTTT; CDR3aa: CASSLAGGADTQYF; d_gene: .; abundance: .; v_gene: TRBV7-3; j_gene: TRBJ2-3
CDR3nt: TGTGCCAGCAGCTTCCGACAGGGATATACTGAAAAACTGTTTTTT; CDR3aa: CASSFRQGYTEKLFF; d_gene: TRBD1; abundance: .; v_gene: TRBV11-2; j_gene: TRBJ1-4
CDR3nt: TGTGCCAGCAGCTTAGATCGGCTAGCGGGAGGGCCTGAGCACGAGCAGTACTTC; CDR3aa: CASSLDRLAGGPEHEQYF; d_gene: TRBD2; abundance: .; v_gene: TRBV11-3; j_gene: TRBJ2-7
CDR3nt: TGTGCCAGCAGCCCGGGAACCCGGTTGGGTCAGCCCCAGCATTTT; CDR3aa: CASSPGTRLGQPQHF; d_gene: .; abundance: .; v_gene: TRBV5-8; j_gene: TRBJ1-5
CDR3nt: TGCAGTGCTAGTTTTCGCAGCTACGAGCAGTACTTC; CDR3aa: CSASFRSYEQYF; d_gene: .; abundance: .; v_gene: TRBV20-1; j_gene: TRBJ2-7
CDR3nt: TGTGCCAGCAGGGAAGCGGGACATGCGAATCAGCCCCAGCATTTT; CDR3aa: CASREAGHANQPQHF; d_gene: .; abundance: .; v_gene: TRBV6-1; j_gene: TRBJ1-5
CDR3nt: TGTGCCAGCAGAACCAGGCACTACGAGCAGTACTTC; CDR3aa: CASRTRHYEQYF; d_gene: .; abundance: .; v_gene: TRBV28; j_gene: TRBJ2-7
CDR3nt: TGTGCCAGCAGCGGACTAGCGGGAGGGAACTACCAAGAGACCCAGTACTTC; CDR3aa: CASSGLAGGNYQETQYF; d_gene: TRBD2; abundance: .; v_gene: TRBV7-9; j_gene: TRBJ2-5